The 16 T cell receptor beta chains presented below share a single source sample, sequenced in a study of T-cell reconstitution after alpha-beta-depleted transplantation in children. Unique molecular identifiers were used in preparing the TCRbeta library. TCRdb re-called the PCR reads with MiXCR, one entry per CDR3 protein. The sample has more than 200,000 distinct CDR3 sequences; about a quarter are singletons. The sequenced sample was PBMCs, obtained before TCRalphabeta/CD19-depleted stem cell transplant. The receptors shown here come from a girl aged 2-10 years with Fanconi anemia, due to receive a stem cell transplant.

This clonotype has more than one count but fewer than ten. This chain links TRBV20-1 with TRBJ2-1, with D possibly TRBD2 on 5 matching bases. V was shortened by 1 base and J by 2 bases, with 12 bases between the two germline ends. The CDR3 spans 15 residues. Germline CDR1 reads DFQATT; CDR2 reads SNEGSKA (reference sequence). The CDR3 DNA sequence: TGCAGTGCTAGAGCCCGGACTCTCCCCTACAATGAGCAGTTCTTC. Translation gives CSARARTLPYNEQFF.

This clonotype showed up just a few times. This CDR3 reads CRAAGGTYNEQFF. For the CDR3, the DNA is TGCAGGGCGGCGGGAGGGACCTACAATGAGCAGTTCTTC. The rearrangement uses TRBV20-1 and TRBJ2-1; TRBD2 matches at 9 bases. Germline CDR1 is DFQATT and CDR2 is SNEGSKA (reference sequence). This CDR3 contains 13 residues.

This clonotype was detected ten times or more. Germline and junction disagree at one end, which may indicate a read error. This chain joins TRBV7-2 and TRBJ2-1; 9 bases line up with TRBD2. Per the germline V gene, CDR1 is SGHTA and CDR2 is FQGNSA. This CDR3 contains 16 residues. DNA of the CDR3: TGCGCCAGCAGCTTAGGTAGCGGGGGTATCCACAATGAGCAGTTCTTC. Its translation: CASSLGSGGIHNEQFF.

This clonotype came up a few times. This rearrangement joins TRBV20-1 to TRBJ1-2; 7 bases are shared with TRBD1. Losses at the gene ends were 3 bases for V and 4 bases for J; bases not matched to a gene: 2. The CDR3 length is 12 residues. CDR1 and CDR2 (germline): DFQATT, SNEGSKA (reference sequence). In DNA form, the CDR3 reads TGCAGTGCTAGCAGGGGGGGCTATGGCTACACCTTC. It codes for CSASRGGYGYTF.

This chain joins TRBV2 and TRBJ2-3, with 9 bases identical to TRBD2. CDR1 is SNHLY and CDR2 is FYNNEI in the germline V gene. This CDR3 spans 14 amino acids. The V gene end was trimmed by 6 bases and the J gene end by 10 bases; junction bases not matched to a gene: 11. The chain's CDR3 is CASRGSGRLSAQYF. The CDR3 nucleotides are TGTGCCAGCAGGGGTAGCGGGAGACTTTCGGCGCAGTATTTT.

This clonotype was seen a handful of times. This chain joins TRBV25-1 and TRBJ2-5; no firm D call. V dropped 0 bases and J dropped 4 bases, with 9 bases sitting between them. The CDR3 is 14 residues long. The germline V gene encodes CDR1 MGHDK and CDR2 SYGVNS. For the CDR3, the DNA is TGTGCCAGCAGTGAATACAGAGAGGTAGAGACCCAGTACTTC. Translated, it gives CASSEYREVETQYF.

In its sample, this clonotype was seen many times. The chain recombines TRBV27 with TRBJ2-5, with TRBD2 identical over 8 bases. The CDR3 consists of 19 residues. The germline CDR1 and CDR2 sequences are MNHEY and SMNVEV (reference sequence). The J segment lost 4 bases and the V segment lost 5 bases, leaving 21 bases of the junction unmatched. CDR3 nucleotides: TGTGCCAGCAGTCCCCTTCGATTTGCGGTAGCGGGAAGGGGAGAGACCCAGTACTTC. Translating gives CASSPLRFAVAGRGETQYF.

This clonotype has ten or more counts. The CDR3 DNA is TGCAGCGTTGAAGGGAAGACCCAGTACTTC. This sequence encodes CSVEGKTQYF. The chain has TRBV29-1 and TRBJ2-5; D unclear. Germline CDR1 is SQVTM and CDR2 is ANQGSEA. V lost 1 base and J lost 6, with 3 bases in between. The CDR3 has 10 amino acids. Drawing the rest from reference TRBV29-1 and TRBJ2-5, the complete variable domain is SAVISQKPSRDICQRGTSLTIQCQVDSQVTMMFWYRQQPGQSLTLIATANQGSEATYESGFVIDKFPISRPNLTFSTLTVSNMSPEDSSIYLCSVEGKTQYFGPGTRLLVL.

The chain carries TRBV20-1 and TRBJ1-5; D perhaps matches TRBD1 (5 bases). V lost 0 bases, J lost 7 bases, and 10 bases lay in between. Germline V gene data show CDR1 as DFQATT and CDR2 as SNEGSKA (reference sequence). The CDR3 sequence is 13 residues long. The CDR3 region has the DNA TGCAGTGCTAGAGATCGCTGGGGGCAGCCCCAGCATTTT. Protein sequence: CSARDRWGQPQHF.

The chain is built from TRBV5-1 and TRBJ2-1, with 7 bases identical to TRBD2. Germline loops: CDR1 SGHRS, CDR2 YFSETQ. The CDR3 is made up of 15 amino acids. Trimming removed 5 bases from V and 3 bases from J; junction bases left unmatched: 8. CDR3 nucleotides: TGCGCCAGCAGGCCTGGGAGGGCCCTCTACAATGAGCAGTTCTTC. Translating it yields CASRPGRALYNEQFF.

This clonotype came up many times. The chain is built from TRBV12-3 or TRBV12-4 and TRBJ2-5; 13 bases are shared with TRBD2. Trimming took 5 bases from V and 4 from J; bases not matched to a gene: 10. The CDR3 runs 17 residues. The CDR3 DNA sequence: TGTGCCAGCAGTCTACTAGCGGGAGGGACTTTATCAGAGACCCAGTACTTC. Amino acids: CASSLLAGGTLSETQYF.

This clonotype was recorded many times. The gene calls are TRBV12-3 or TRBV12-4 and TRBJ2-1; D perhaps matches TRBD2 (5 bases). This CDR3 is 15 amino acids long. The germline V and J ends were trimmed by 6 bases and 3 bases, with 15 bases remaining between them. The DNA for the CDR3 is TGTGCCAGCAGCTCCGGGGTACCACACTACAATGAGCAGTTCTTC. The encoded protein is CASSSGVPHYNEQFF.

In its sample, this clonotype was seen once. V usage is TRBV6-1 and J usage is TRBJ2-1; 8 bases line up with TRBD2. The CDR3 is 16 amino acids. Unmatched junction bases numbered 21, after V lost 6 bases and J lost 14 bases. The germline gives CDR1 MNHNS, CDR2 SASEGT. CDR3 loop: CASRGGGQMGFSSKFF. The DNA for the CDR3 is TGTGCCAGCAGGGGCGGGGGGCAAATGGGTTTCAGCAGTAAGTTCTTC.

The rearrangement links TRBV20-1 to TRBJ1-6; no clear D. The CDR3 loop spans 13 amino acids. CDR1 is DFQATT, CDR2 SNEGSKA, per germline (reference sequence). Trimming took off 2 bases at V and 6 bases at J, with 8 bases between the two ends. CDR3 protein: CSARYGPNSPLHF. In DNA form, the CDR3 reads TGCAGTGCTAGATACGGTCCTAATTCACCCCTCCACTTT.

The V call is TRBV7-9, the J call TRBJ2-7; 7 nucleotides agree with TRBD1. The CDR3 consists of 16 residues. Trimming took 5 bases from V and 0 from J; bases not matched to a gene: 10. CDR1 SEHNR and CDR2 FQNEAQ come from the germline V gene (reference sequence). CDR3 loop: CASSITTGLSSYEQYF. For the CDR3, the DNA is TGTGCCAGCAGCATTACGACAGGGCTCAGCTCCTACGAGCAGTACTTC.

This clonotype was observed many times. The chain carries TRBV6-5 and TRBJ1-5; possible D gene TRBD1, 6 bases. The CDR3 is made up of 16 amino acids. Germline values: CDR1 MNHEY, CDR2 SVGAGI. With 2 bases removed from V and 5 bases from J, the gap between germline ends came to 16 bases. The CDR3 loop reads CASSYGGRSVDQPQHF. The CDR3 DNA is TGTGCCAGCAGTTACGGGGGGCGGAGTGTAGATCAGCCCCAGCATTTT.